Listed below are T cell receptor beta chains from one sample, sequenced in a study of cytomegalovirus exposure and HLA in healthy donors. Sequenced by immunoSEQ multiplex PCR; TCRdb stores in-frame clones only, minus some. In the table there are around 200,000 clones, about 81% of which are singletons. Sample: PBMCs. The source of these receptors is a man aged 25-40 years in good health and CMV-seropositive. Both conserved end residues are part of each CDR3. The D gene is left open where the match is weak. Clone size is given for some rows only: seen once, a few or many times, or a class if the clone is expanded.

TRBJ1-2 few TRBV5-1 TRBD1 TGCGCTTCCAGGGGGCAACGGGGCTACACCTTC CASRGQRGYTF
TRBJ1-1 few TRBV9 - TGTGCCAGCAGCGTTACAGGGTTCAACACTGAAGCTTTCTTT CASSVTGFNTEAFF
TRBJ2-3 - TRBV2 - TGTGCCAGCAGTTTTGGGACACGCGCAGATACGCAGTATTTT CASSFGTRADTQYF
TRBJ2-7 - TRBV27 TRBD2 TGTGCCAGCAGTCCCCGGGGGGAGAGCTCCTACGAGCAGTACTTC CASSPRGESSYEQYF
TRBJ2-3 - TRBV14 - TGTGCCAGCAGGGCCAGGGGAAATACGCAGTATTTT CASRARGNTQYF
TRBJ2-7 - TRBV25-1 TRBD1 TGTGCCAGCGCTCCGGACAGGGTAACCTACGAGCAGTACTTC CASAPDRVTYEQYF
TRBJ2-1 few TRBV9 TRBD1 TGTGCCACCGCACAGGGGGCGTCTTCGGATGAGCAGTTCTTC CATAQGASSDEQFF
TRBJ2-5 - TRBV7-2 - TGTGCCAGCAGCTTAGGTGGCCAGGTGAAAGAGACCCAGTACTTC CASSLGGQVKETQYF
TRBJ1-1 - TRBV11-2 TRBD1 TGTGCCAGCAGCAACCGGGACAGGGTGTCTGAAGCTTTCTTT CASSNRDRVSEAFF
TRBJ2-2 - TRBV9 TRBD2 TGTGCCAGCAGCGCCCAGACTAGCGGCACCGGGGAGCTGTTTTTT CASSAQTSGTGELFF
TRBJ2-6 once TRBV5-1 - TGCGCCAGCAGCTCGGAAACAGCATCTGGGGCCAACGTCCTGACTTTC CASSSETASGANVLTF
TRBJ1-1 - TRBV9 - TGTGCCAGCAGCGTTGGGGAGGCGAACACTGAAGCTTTCTTT CASSVGEANTEAFF
TRBJ2-5 once TRBV2 - TGTGCCAGCAGTGACCTGCTAGGGACCCAGTACTTC CASSDLLGTQYF
TRBJ1-2 once TRBV2 TRBD1 TGTGCCAGCAGGACAGGGCTGTTCTATGGCTACACCTTC CASRTGLFYGYTF
TRBJ1-2 - TRBV7-9 - TGTGCCAGCAGCTCAGGGACAACCTACTATGGCTACACCTTC CASSSGTTYYGYTF
TRBJ2-3 - TRBV5-1 TRBD2 TGCGCCAGCAGCTTGGGGGGGACTAGCGGAGATACGCAGTATTTT CASSLGGTSGDTQYF
TRBJ1-2 - TRBV5-1 TRBD1 TGCGCCAGCAGCTTGACAGGGGGCCGGGACTATGGCTACACCTTC CASSLTGGRDYGYTF
TRBJ1-3 - TRBV10-3 - TGTGCCATCAGTGATAGTAGGCAGCGTCTCTCTGGAAACACCATATATTTT CAISDSRQRLSGNTIYF
TRBJ1-6 - TRBV4-2 - TGTGCCAGCAGCCAAGGGATTGGACAGTATAATTCACCCCTCCACTTT CASSQGIGQYNSPLHF
TRBJ1-2 - TRBV20-1 - TGCAGTGGTCAGGTTTCCTATGGCTACACCTTC CSGQVSYGYTF
TRBJ2-6 - TRBV9 TRBD2 TGTGCCAGCAGCGCCCAAGGGGCTAGCGGCGCGGGAGGGGCCAACGTCCTGACTTTC CASSAQGASGAGGANVLTF
TRBJ2-2 few TRBV11-2 TRBD2 TGTGCCAGCAGCCAGGGACTAGCGGGAGGTCTCGGGGAGCTGTTTTTT CASSQGLAGGLGELFF
TRBJ2-7 - TRBV5-8 TRBD1 TGTGCCAGCAGCCCGAGGACAGGGGGTGAGCAGTACTTC CASSPRTGGEQYF
TRBJ2-1 - TRBV6-6 - TGTGCCAGCAGTTACTCCCCTAGCGTGCCCTACAATGAGCAGTTCTTC CASSYSPSVPYNEQFF
TRBJ2-1 - TRBV11-2 - TGTGCCAGCAGCTTAGGATATAGCTCCTACAATGAGCAGTTCTTC CASSLGYSSYNEQFF
TRBJ1-2 - TRBV7-9 TRBD1 TGTGCCAGCAGCTTCGGCGGGGACAGACATGGCTACACCTTC CASSFGGDRHGYTF
TRBJ2-7 - TRBV18 TRBD2 TGTGCCAGCTCACCTCCCGGGACTAGCGGGGGAAACTACGAGCAGTACTTC CASSPPGTSGGNYEQYF
TRBJ1-1 - TRBV29-1 - TGCAGCGTTGCGTGGGGCATGAACACTGAAGCTTTCTTT CSVAWGMNTEAFF
TRBJ1-5 few TRBV5-6 - TGTGCCAGCAGCCTATACGCTACTCACCCGAATCAGCCCCAGCATTTT CASSLYATHPNQPQHF
TRBJ1-3 - TRBV29-1 - TGCAGCGTTACACAGACAGGTCCTGGAAACACCATATATTTT CSVTQTGPGNTIYF
TRBJ1-1 few TRBV4-3 - TGCGCCAGCAGCCAAGGAGGTGGGGGCGTGGGGAACACTGAAGCTTTCTTT CASSQGGGGVGNTEAFF
TRBJ2-7 - TRBV7-2 - TGTGCCAGCAGCTCTGCTTCCTATGACAACGTAGGCTACGAGCAGTACTTC CASSSASYDNVGYEQYF
TRBJ2-2 - TRBV5-4 - TGTGCCAGCAGCTTTTCCCAGGGGTCTGGCGGGGAGCTGTTTTTT CASSFSQGSGGELFF
TRBJ2-5 - TRBV19 TRBD1 TGTGCCAGTAACCCCGGGACAGGGGAGGAGACCCAGTACTTC CASNPGTGEETQYF
TRBJ2-2 - TRBV28 TRBD2 TGTGCCAGCAGTTTTTTAAAGGTGGCGGGAGTAAACACCGGGGAGCTGTTTTTT CASSFLKVAGVNTGELFF
TRBJ1-6 - TRBV19 - TGTGCCAGTAGTATAGCCGAGGGTTGGTATTCACCCCTCCACTTT CASSIAEGWYSPLHF
TRBJ1-2 - TRBV5-4 TRBD1 TGTGCCAGCAGACCCGGACAGGGGGCGCGTTATGGCTACACCTTC CASRPGQGARYGYTF
TRBJ1-2 - TRBV6-6 TRBD1 TGTGCCAGCAGTTGGCCTACAGGGGGGAGCTATGGCTACACCTTC CASSWPTGGSYGYTF
TRBJ2-1 few TRBV28 - TGTGCCAGCAGTTCAGGGATCAGCGAGCAGTTCTTC CASSSGISEQFF
TRBJ2-1 - TRBV6-5 TRBD1 TGTGCCAGCTCCTCAGGGGGCCGCCAGTTCTTC CASSSGGRQFF
TRBJ1-2 - TRBV5-1 - TGCGCCAGTAAGCTTGGGTCACAGACCAACTATGGCTACACCTTC CASKLGSQTNYGYTF
TRBJ1-1 - TRBV5-1 - TGCGCCAGCAGCTTGGTGGCTGGGAACACTGAAGCTTTCTTT CASSLVAGNTEAFF
TRBJ2-1 - TRBV6-5 TRBD2 TGTGCCAGCAGTTACCTAGCGGGAGGGGCCAATGAGCAGTTCTTC CASSYLAGGANEQFF
TRBJ2-2 - TRBV6-5 TRBD2 TGTGCCAGCAGTCCCGGGACTAGCGTTTACGGGGAGCTGTTTTTT CASSPGTSVYGELFF
TRBJ1-3 - TRBV7-9 - TGTGCCAGCAGCTTAGGCTCAGCTGGAAACACCATATATTTT CASSLGSAGNTIYF
TRBJ1-5 - TRBV5-5 - TGTGCCAGCAGCCCCCTGGGGAGCCCAAATCAGCCCCAGCATTTT CASSPLGSPNQPQHF
TRBJ1-1 once TRBV10-3 - TGTGCCATCAGTGAGACCGGGGGGGGCAGGAACACTGAAGCTTTCTTT CAISETGGGRNTEAFF
TRBJ2-7 few TRBV7-2 - TGTGCCAGCAGGGCAGACGGGTACGAGCAGTACTTC CASRADGYEQYF
TRBJ2-5 - TRBV13 - TGTGCCAGCAGCTTACAGGGGATGAAAGAGACCCAGTACTTC CASSLQGMKETQYF
TRBJ2-1 - TRBV19 TRBD1 TGTGCCAGTAGTACAGGGGGCTCCTACAATGAGCAGTTCTTC CASSTGGSYNEQFF
TRBJ2-4 - TRBV5-1 TRBD1 TGCGCCAGCAGCCAGACAGGGGGCGCGGTAAACATTCAGTACTTC CASSQTGGAVNIQYF
TRBJ2-7 once TRBV5-1 - TGCGCCAGCAGCTTGGCCGGGACAAACCCCTACGAGCAGTACTTC CASSLAGTNPYEQYF
TRBJ1-2 - TRBV5-1 TRBD1 TGCGCCAGCAGACACGTACAGGGGGCGGCTAACTATGGCTACACCTTC CASRHVQGAANYGYTF
TRBJ1-2 once TRBV18 - TGTGCCAGCTCACCGGACATCAACTATGGCTACACCTTC CASSPDINYGYTF
TRBJ2-7 - TRBV10-3 TRBD1 TGTGCCATCAATGGCCAGGGGGTCCGGAGTAACGAGCAGTACTTC CAINGQGVRSNEQYF